This record concerns one TCR beta chain sequence. 13 Jbeta primers and 60 Vbeta primers were used for the PCR. As processed by the authors: Later work found approximately 80 million unique TCR beta chains, with roughly 11 million shared. The table came from immunoSEQ multiplex PCR; TCRdb's copy has only in-frame clones and leaves some out. For V, J and clone size, that table is used; D and trimming come from the DNA. The sample includes approximately 210,000 clones, around 87% of them seen just once. The record originates from a study of cytomegalovirus exposure and HLA in healthy donors. V was clipped by 3 bases and J by 10 bases, with 10 bases between them. Looked up from germline, CDR1 is SGHVS and CDR2 is FQNEAQ. This CDR3 comprises 12 residues.

This TCR came from a woman aged 18-30 years in good health and CMV-seronegative. The sequencing sample was made of PBMCs. The genes are TRBV7-8 and TRBJ2-1; D is possibly TRBD2 (5 bases). As DNA, the CDR3 is TGTGCCAGCAGCTTCGAGCGGTCAGAGCAGTTCTTC. Translation: CASSFERSEQFF.